The 17 T cell receptor beta chains given below trace back to one sample, sequenced in a study of blood T cell repertoires in COVID-19. TCRdb keeps only in-frame clones here, not all; method: immunoSEQ multiplex PCR. The sample holds some 150,000 clones, 80% to 90% seen once. The material sequenced was peripheral blood. The receptors derive from a woman in her forties with acute or convalescent COVID-19.

The chain joins TRBV5-5 to TRBJ1-1, with D possibly matching TRBD1 (6 bases). The germline V gene has CDR1 SGHKS and CDR2 YYEKEE (reference sequence). V was clipped by 4 bases and J by 0 bases, with 16 bases between them. The CDR3 sequence is 16 residues long. DNA of the CDR3: TGTGCCAGCAGCCCAACCGGGACACATCTGAACACTGAAGCTTTCTTT. Translated: CASSPTGTHLNTEAFF.

The V call is TRBV18, the J call TRBJ2-1; 7 bases align to TRBD1. J gave up 1 base and V 6 bases, and 6 bases lay outside the gene matches. The CDR3 sequence is 15 residues long. From germline, CDR1 is KGHSH and CDR2 LQKENI. For the CDR3, the DNA is TGTGCCAGCTCCCTTGGACAGGTATCCTACAATGAGCAGTTCTTC. Its protein product is CASSLGQVSYNEQFF.

The chain couples TRBV5-1 to TRBJ1-1; 7 bases are shared with TRBD1. The length of the CDR3 is 14 residues. The V gene's germline CDR1 is SGHRS and CDR2 YFSETQ. The ends lost 4 bases at V and 1 base at J; junction bases unmatched: 4. Here the CDR3 reads CASSPSGGNTEAFF. The DNA of the CDR3 is TGCGCCAGCAGCCCCTCAGGGGGGAACACTGAAGCTTTCTTT.

The chain carries TRBV11-2 and TRBJ2-3; TRBD2 aligns across 10 bases. The CDR3 contains 15 residues. CDR1 and CDR2 (germline): SGHAT, FQNNGV. Trimming took 4 bases from V and 3 from J; bases not matched to a gene: 4. CDR3 sequence reads: CASSSGLAPTDTQYF. For the CDR3, the DNA is TGTGCCAGCAGCTCGGGACTAGCGCCGACAGATACGCAGTATTTT.

V usage is TRBV18 and J usage is TRBJ1-2; possibly TRBD1 for D (5 bases). V lost 4 bases, J lost 7 bases, and 7 bases lay in between. CDR3 length: 11 amino acids. Germline-derived CDR1 and CDR2 are KGHSH and LQKENI. CDR3 DNA sequence: TGTGCCAGCTCACAAGGGGCTGGCTACACCTTC. This gives the protein CASSQGAGYTF.

This rearrangement joins TRBV18 to TRBJ1-1; D remains unclear. CDR3 size: 15 residues. Germline CDR1 is KGHSH and CDR2 is LQKENI. The V gene lost 3 bases and the J gene lost 2 bases, with 13 bases spanning the gap. The CDR3 spells CASSPALGSNTEAFF. CDR3 sequence (DNA): TGTGCCAGCTCACCCGCCCTCGGGAGTAACACTGAAGCTTTCTTT.

The chain couples TRBV19 to TRBJ2-3; 14 bases line up with TRBD2. V lost 4 bases and J lost 6; bases outside the gene matches: 18. This CDR3 comprises 20 residues. Germline-derived CDR1 and CDR2 are LNHDA and SQIVND (reference sequence). The CDR3 spells CASSSSGDPGLAGDWDTQYF. The CDR3 region has the DNA TGTGCCAGTAGTAGCTCGGGGGATCCGGGACTAGCGGGAGATTGGGATACGCAGTATTTT.

The chain uses TRBV5-8 and TRBJ1-2; D not resolved. Germline CDR1 is SGHTS and CDR2 is YDEGEE. Trimming took off 4 bases at V and 1 base at J, with 11 bases between the two ends. This CDR3 comprises 14 residues. As DNA, the CDR3 is TGTGCCAGCAGCCCGATTACAGTTAACTATGGCTACACCTTC. It is translated as CASSPITVNYGYTF.

The V gene is TRBV6-2 or TRBV6-3, the J gene TRBJ1-2; D ambiguous. V lost 6 bases to trimming and J lost 7 bases, with 12 bases between them. The CDR3 covers 12 residues. CDR1 and CDR2 from the germline V gene are MNHEY and SVGEGT. The CDR3 is CASSHRSSGYTF. DNA of the CDR3: TGTGCCAGCAGCCACCGGTCCTCTGGCTACACCTTC.

V usage is TRBV9 and J usage is TRBJ2-5, with 15 bases lining up with TRBD2. Trimming cost V 5 bases and J 2 bases; bases outside gene matches: 4. From germline, CDR1 is SGDLS and CDR2 YYNGEE. The CDR3 totals 16 residues. The CDR3 loop is CASSGLAGGPQETQYF. The CDR3 coding sequence is TGTGCCAGCAGTGGACTAGCGGGGGGGCCACAAGAGACCCAGTACTTC.

Here the CDR3 reads CASSEWEDSSYNEQFF. In DNA form, the CDR3 reads TGTGCCAGCAGTGAATGGGAGGATAGCTCCTACAATGAGCAGTTCTTC. The chain is built from TRBV6-1 and TRBJ2-1; maybe TRBD2 (6 bases). V lost 2 bases and J 0 bases, leaving 11 bases between the germline ends. Germline V gene lookup returns CDR1 MNHNS and CDR2 SASEGT. The CDR3 is made up of 16 amino acids.

The chain uses TRBV6-5 and TRBJ2-1; 9 positions match TRBD2. V was pared by 0 bases and J by 7 bases, with 7 bases of the junction left unmatched. Germline values: CDR1 MNHEY, CDR2 SVGAGI. This CDR3 spans 16 amino acids. CDR3: CASSYSSGGGANEQFF. The CDR3, as DNA: TGTGCCAGCAGTTACTCGAGTGGCGGGGGGGCGAATGAGCAGTTCTTC.

The chain recombines TRBV6-6 with TRBJ2-3, with D maybe TRBD2 (6 bases). With 6 bases removed from V and 5 bases from J, the gap between germline ends came to 12 bases. This CDR3 contains 13 residues. The germline CDR1 and CDR2 sequences are MNHNY and SVGAGI (reference sequence). The CDR3 DNA reads as TGTGCCAGCAGCGGAGGGACGGGAGATACGCAGTATTTT. Translating gives CASSGGTGDTQYF.

The chain is built from TRBV19 and TRBJ1-1, with TRBD1 identical over 8 bases. The CDR3 contains 14 residues. The V segment lost 3 bases and the J segment 6 bases; nucleotides outside the gene matches: 6. Germline CDR1 and CDR2: LNHDA and SQIVND (reference sequence). The CDR3 here is CASSMAWTGSEAFF. CDR3 in DNA: TGTGCCAGTAGTATGGCGTGGACAGGGTCTGAAGCTTTCTTT. Combining the CDR3 with reference TRBV19 and TRBJ1-1 gives the whole variable domain DGGITQSPKYLFRKEGQNVTLSCEQNLNHDAMYWYRQDPGQGLRLIYYSQIVNDFQKGDIAEGYSVSREKKESFPLTVTSAQKNPTAFYLCASSMAWTGSEAFFGQGTRLTVV.

V is TRBV4-1 and J is TRBJ1-1; D remains unclear. CDR3 size: 16 residues. Trimming took off 1 base at V and 4 bases at J, with 16 bases between the two ends. Germline V gives CDR1 MGHRA, CDR2 YSYEKL. CDR3 loop: CASSQVPASGVTEAFF. The CDR3 DNA sequence: TGCGCCAGCAGCCAAGTCCCCGCATCGGGTGTCACTGAAGCTTTCTTT.

This clone was recorded a few times. The chain is built from TRBV6-6 and TRBJ2-7; D may be TRBD2 (6 bases). The germline gives CDR1 MNHNY, CDR2 SVGAGI (reference sequence). The CDR3 loop spans 13 amino acids. The V end was cut by 2 bases, the J end by 2 bases, with 7 bases between. The DNA of the CDR3 is TGTGCCAGCAGTTACAGGGAGGCCTACGAGCAGTACTTC. This translates into CASSYREAYEQYF.

This sequence joins TRBV10-3 and TRBJ2-7; tentatively, D is TRBD1 (6 bases). The CDR3 spans 15 residues. V lost 3 bases and J lost 0, with 12 bases in between. Per germline, CDR1 ENHRY and CDR2 SYGVKD. CDR3 protein: CAISDVGASSYEQYF. The CDR3 DNA reads as TGTGCCATCAGTGATGTGGGGGCTAGCTCCTACGAGCAGTACTTC.